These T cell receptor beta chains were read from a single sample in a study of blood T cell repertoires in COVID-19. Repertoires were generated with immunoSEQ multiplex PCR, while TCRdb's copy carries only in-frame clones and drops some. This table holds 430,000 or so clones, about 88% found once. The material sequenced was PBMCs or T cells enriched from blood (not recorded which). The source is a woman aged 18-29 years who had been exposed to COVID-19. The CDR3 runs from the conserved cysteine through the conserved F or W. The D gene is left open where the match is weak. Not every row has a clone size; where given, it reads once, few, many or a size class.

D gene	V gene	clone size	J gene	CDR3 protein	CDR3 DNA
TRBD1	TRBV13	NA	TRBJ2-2	CASSSTPGQGVSFIPGELFF	TGTGCCAGCAGCTCCACACCGGGACAGGGCGTGTCTTTCATCCCCGGGGAGCTGTTTTTT
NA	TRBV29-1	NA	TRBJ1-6	CSVQSLPNSPLHF	TGCAGCGTTCAGTCCCTTCCGAATTCACCCCTCCACTTT
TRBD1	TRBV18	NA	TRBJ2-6	CASSPTGGSSGANVLTF	TGTGCCAGCTCACCGACAGGGGGCAGCTCTGGGGCCAACGTCCTGACTTTC
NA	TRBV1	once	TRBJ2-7	CTSSQLGRADSYEQYF	TGCACCAGCAGCCAACTCGGGCGGGCTGACTCCTACGAGCAGTACTTC
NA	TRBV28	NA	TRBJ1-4	CASSSPTELTNEKLFF	TGTGCCAGCAGTTCACCGACAGAGCTAACTAATGAAAAACTGTTTTTT
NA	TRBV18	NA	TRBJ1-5	CASSPRDPTSNSNQPQHF	TGTGCCAGCTCACCCAGGGATCCGACCTCTAATAGCAATCAGCCCCAGCATTTT
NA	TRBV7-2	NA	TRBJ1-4	CASSWTAGGEKLFF	TGTGCCAGCAGCTGGACAGCGGGGGGAGAAAAACTGTTTTTT
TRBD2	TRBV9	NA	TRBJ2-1	CASSRLAGTYNEQFF	TGTGCCAGCAGCCGACTAGCGGGGACCTACAATGAGCAGTTCTTC
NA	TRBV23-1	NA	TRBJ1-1	CASSHQPPGRPLEAFF	TGCGCCAGCAGTCACCAACCACCAGGCAGACCCCTTGAAGCTTTCTTT
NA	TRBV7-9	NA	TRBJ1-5	CASSLGQGTSNQPQHF	TGTGCCAGCAGCTTAGGCCAGGGAACTAGCAATCAGCCCCAGCATTTT
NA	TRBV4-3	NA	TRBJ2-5	CASSQDPLTGQETQYF	TGCGCCAGCAGCCAAGACCCCTTGACAGGCCAAGAGACCCAGTACTTC
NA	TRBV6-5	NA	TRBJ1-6	CASSYSRGQTNSPLHF	TGTGCCAGCAGTTACTCACGCGGGCAAACTAATTCACCCCTCCACTTT
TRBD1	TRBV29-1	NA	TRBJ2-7	CSVGFGTGGSGEQYF	TGCAGCGTTGGATTCGGGACAGGGGGCTCTGGCGAGCAGTACTTC
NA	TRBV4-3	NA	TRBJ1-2	CASSPSAANYGYTF	TGCGCCAGCAGCCCCAGCGCAGCTAACTATGGCTACACCTTC
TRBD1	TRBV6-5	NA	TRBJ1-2	CASSYSGQNYGYTF	TGTGCCAGCAGTTACTCGGGACAGAACTATGGCTACACCTTC
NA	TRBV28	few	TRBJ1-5	CASSLQGNQPQHF	TGTGCCAGCAGTTTACAGGGCAATCAGCCCCAGCATTTT
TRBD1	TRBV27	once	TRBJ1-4	CASSQDRGTNEKLFF	TGTGCCAGCAGTCAAGACAGGGGAACTAATGAAAAACTGTTTTTT
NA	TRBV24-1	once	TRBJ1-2	CATSDRNYGYTF	TGTGCCACCAGTGACCGTAACTATGGCTACACCTTC
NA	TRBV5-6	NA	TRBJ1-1	CASSLAGRGNQGEAFF	TGTGCCAGCAGCTTGGCCGGGAGGGGCAATCAAGGTGAAGCTTTCTTT
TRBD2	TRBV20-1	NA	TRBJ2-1	CSASRLAGSWSYNEQFF	TGCAGTGCTAGTAGGCTAGCGGGATCCTGGAGCTACAATGAGCAGTTCTTC
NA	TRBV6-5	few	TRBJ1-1	CASRRAGSTEAFF	TGTGCCAGCCGTAGGGCCGGGAGCACTGAAGCTTTCTTT
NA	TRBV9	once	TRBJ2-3	CASTPGTPIFGNTDTQYF	TGTGCCAGCACCCCGGGGACTCCGATTTTCGGGAACACAGATACGCAGTATTTT
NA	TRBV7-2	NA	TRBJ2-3	CASSFKGGRGDTQYF	TGTGCCAGCAGCTTCAAAGGGGGAAGGGGAGATACGCAGTATTTT
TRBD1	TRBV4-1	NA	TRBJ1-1	CASSLRRGIQNTEAFF	TGCGCCAGCAGCCTGCGCAGGGGGATTCAGAACACTGAAGCTTTCTTT